Below are 5 T cell receptor beta chains sequenced from a single sample in a study of cytomegalovirus exposure and HLA in healthy donors. With 60 Vbeta and 13 Jbeta primers, the PCR was carried out. Produced via immunoSEQ multiplex PCR; TCRdb's table is partial and in-frame only. Of around 150,000 clones listed, approximately 74% are singletons. Source material: PBMCs. The source is a woman aged 30 to 39 in good health and CMV-seronegative.

This clone was recorded a few times. The chain carries TRBV19 and TRBJ2-5; possibly TRBD1 for D (5 bases). Matching the DNA end better, TRBJ2-7 makes the J call doubtful. Per the germline V gene, CDR1 is LNHDA and CDR2 is SQIVND (reference sequence). This CDR3 has 11 residues. The CDR3 loop is CASSDSYEQYF. DNA of the CDR3: TGTGCCAGTAGTGACAGCTACGAGCAGTACTTC.

The chain combines TRBV4-2 with TRBJ2-5; no reliable D call. Gene TRBJ2-7 matches the end of the DNA better, so the J call may be wrong. Per the germline V gene, CDR1 is LGHNA and CDR2 is YNFKEQ. This CDR3 has 14 amino acids. The CDR3 bases are TGTGCCAGCAGCCAAGATAAGCGAGACGACGAGCAGTACTTC. It specifies CASSQDKRDDEQYF.

The J gene is TRBJ1-1, the V gene TRBV29-1; D is perhaps TRBD1 (6 bases). CDR1 is SQVTM and CDR2 is ANQGSEA in the germline V gene. The germline V and J ends were trimmed by 6 bases and 1 base, with 12 bases remaining between them. The length of the CDR3 is 13 residues. CDR3 nucleotides: TGCAGCGTCTCCAGGACAGCGAACACTGAAGCTTTCTTT. This translates into CSVSRTANTEAFF.

The chain recombines TRBV9 with TRBJ2-2, with 11 bases identical to TRBD2. This CDR3 has 16 amino acids. V was clipped by 4 bases and J by 3 bases; unmatched bases: 5. Germline values: CDR1 SGDLS, CDR2 YYNGEE. CDR3 in amino acids: CASSRASGGYTGELFF. CDR3 DNA: TGTGCCAGCAGCCGGGCTAGCGGGGGGTACACCGGGGAGCTGTTTTTT.

This clone turned up a few times. This sequence joins TRBV5-4 and TRBJ2-5, with D possibly being TRBD2 (6 bases). The CDR3 length is 14 residues. V was trimmed by 4 bases and J by 0 bases, leaving 10 bases between them. Germline CDR1 reads SGHNT; CDR2 reads YYREEE (reference sequence). The CDR3 here is CASSLGTHQETQYF. CDR3 nucleotide sequence: TGTGCCAGCAGCCTAGGGACTCACCAAGAGACCCAGTACTTC.